This TCR beta chain was identified during a study of cytotoxic CD8 clonotypes in ibrutinib-treated CLL. General observations from the study: Baseline clonality exceeded age-matched healthy donors and tracked circulating CD8+ T-cell counts.

The table lists this clone with a few counts. Its antigen is not identified. Only in-frame clones appear in the TCRdb table, and some are missing; sequencing was by immunoSEQ multiplex PCR. Seen here are 45,000 to 55,000 clones, approximately 50% observed once, and the top ten hold 32%. This specimen consisted of PBMCs, obtained after 12 months of ibrutinib treatment. This clonotype was obtained from a human donor with chronic lymphocytic leukemia.

The CDR3 DNA sequence: TGTGCCAGCAGTGGACTAGCGGGACCGAGCTCCTACAATGAGCAGTTCTTC. Amino acids: CASSGLAGPSSYNEQFF. The rearrangement joins TRBV2 to TRBJ2-1; 11 bases map to TRBD2. The length of the CDR3 is 17 residues. From germline, CDR1 is SNHLY and CDR2 FYNNEI. V shed 4 bases, J shed 0 bases, and the junction held 5 bases outside the gene matches.